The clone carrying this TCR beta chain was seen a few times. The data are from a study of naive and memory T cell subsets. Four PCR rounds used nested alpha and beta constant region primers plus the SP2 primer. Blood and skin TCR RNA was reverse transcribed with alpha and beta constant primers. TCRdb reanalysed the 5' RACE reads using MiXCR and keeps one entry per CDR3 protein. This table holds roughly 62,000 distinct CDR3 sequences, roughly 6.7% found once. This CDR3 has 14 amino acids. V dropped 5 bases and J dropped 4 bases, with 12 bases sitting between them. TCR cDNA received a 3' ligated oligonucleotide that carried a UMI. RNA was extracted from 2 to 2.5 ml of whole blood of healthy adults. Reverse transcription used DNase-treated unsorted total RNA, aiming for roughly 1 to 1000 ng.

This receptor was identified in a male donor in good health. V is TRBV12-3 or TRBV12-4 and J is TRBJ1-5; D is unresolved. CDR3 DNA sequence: TGTGCCAGCAGTCCCCTGGAGGAGAATCAGCCCCAGCATTTT. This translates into CASSPLEENQPQHF.